This is a list of T cell receptor beta chains from one sample in a study of T cell clonotyping in hematopoietic cell transplantation. Here immunoSEQ multiplex PCR was the method, and the copy in TCRdb shows in-frame clones only, minus some. This sample carries about 27,000 clones, around 70% of them seen once, and the ten largest clones take roughly 6%. This specimen was peripheral blood mononuclear cells, taken before stem cell transplant. The receptors shown here come from a man between 45 and 60 years old with myelodysplastic syndrome. Some clones in this sample may be carry-over from other donors' samples. CDR3s include the opening cysteine and the closing phenylalanine or tryptophan. The D gene is left open where the match is weak. Clone size, where shown, is once, few, many, or a class for clones that have expanded.

d_gene,abundance,j_gene,v_gene,CDR3nt,CDR3aa
TRBD1,few,TRBJ1-1,TRBV6-1,TGTGCCAGCAGTGAAAGGACAGGGGATTTCACTGAAGCTTTCTTT,CASSERTGDFTEAFF
NA,NA,TRBJ2-3,TRBV25-1,TGTGCCAGCAGTGAACCCGGTGTAGCGCTGTATTTT,CASSEPGVALYF
NA,NA,TRBJ2-5,TRBV28,TGTGCCAGCAACGCTAGGGTGGGTTGGGAGACCCAGTACTTC,CASNARVGWETQYF
NA,few,TRBJ2-3,TRBV5-1,TGCGCCAGCAGCCGGGGGGCAGTTTCAGATACGCAGTATTTT,CASSRGAVSDTQYF
TRBD1,NA,TRBJ1-5,TRBV6-6,TGTGCCAGCACTAATACAGGGGCTAGCAATCAGCCCCAGCATTTT,CASTNTGASNQPQHF
TRBD1,NA,TRBJ2-7,TRBV6-5,TGTGCCAGCAGGCGACAGGGCCGGTCAGGATACGAGCAGTACTTC,CASRRQGRSGYEQYF
NA,NA,TRBJ2-7,TRBV7-9,TGTGCCAGCAGCTTAGGAGGGGCCGGGGGATCCTACGAGCAGTACTTC,CASSLGGAGGSYEQYF
TRBD1,NA,TRBJ2-7,TRBV30,TGTGCCTGCCGACAGGGCACCTACGAGCAGTACTTC,CACRQGTYEQYF
TRBD2,NA,TRBJ2-5,TRBV5-1,TGCGCCAGCAGCATTACTAGCGGGAGGGGACAAGAGACCCAGTACTTC,CASSITSGRGQETQYF
NA,NA,TRBJ2-4,TRBV6-6,TGTGCCAGCATATATGGTAACATTCAGTACTTC,CASIYGNIQYF
NA,few,TRBJ1-1,TRBV30,TGTGCCGGAGGACTCACGTTAAGGGTGAACACTGAAGCTTTCTTT,CAGGLTLRVNTEAFF
NA,NA,TRBJ1-2,TRBV29-1,TGCAGCGTTGAAACAGGGCCGGATGGCTACACCTTC,CSVETGPDGYTF
NA,NA,TRBJ1-1,TRBV19,TGTGCCAGCCTGAGGTGGGGTACTGAAGCTTTCTTT,CASLRWGTEAFF
NA,NA,TRBJ2-7,TRBV5-8,TGTGCCAGCAGCTTGGGGTCAGGGCGGTACGAGCAGTACTTC,CASSLGSGRYEQYF
TRBD2,NA,TRBJ2-2,TRBV4-2,TGTGCCAGCAGCCAAGAAGGTCTAGCGGTCACCGGGGAGCTGTTTTTT,CASSQEGLAVTGELFF
NA,NA,TRBJ2-7,TRBV19,TGTGCCAGTAGTATTGAGACCATATTTTCCGAGCAGTACTTC,CASSIETIFSEQYF
TRBD1,few,TRBJ1-5,TRBV6-6,TGTGCCAGCAATCCTCTGTCGGGACAGGGTAATCAGCCCCAGCATTTT,CASNPLSGQGNQPQHF
NA,NA,TRBJ1-2,TRBV13,TGTGCCAGCAGCGCGGGGGGGTATGGCTACACCTTC,CASSAGGYGYTF
NA,NA,TRBJ2-2,TRBV5-4,TGTGCCAGCAGCCCTCTCGCCGGGGAGCTGTTTTTT,CASSPLAGELFF
NA,few,TRBJ2-7,TRBV15,TGTGCCACCAGCAGAGGTGACACCCACTACGAGCAGTACTTC,CATSRGDTHYEQYF
NA,NA,TRBJ1-5,TRBV28,TGTGCCAGCAGTGAAGGGGGATATCAGCCCCAGCATTTT,CASSEGGYQPQHF
TRBD1,NA,TRBJ1-1,TRBV9,TGTGCCAGCAGCGTTTCAGTCAGGGGGGCTTCAATGAACACTGAAGCTTTCTTT,CASSVSVRGASMNTEAFF
NA,NA,TRBJ1-1,TRBV29-1,TGCAGCGTTGTAGGTCAGGGAGATGGTGAAGCTTTCTTT,CSVVGQGDGEAFF
TRBD2,NA,TRBJ2-1,TRBV25-1,TGTGCCAGCAGTGGGACTAGCGGGAGGGTTGAGCAGTTCTTC,CASSGTSGRVEQFF
NA,NA,TRBJ1-3,TRBV30,TGTGCCTGGAGCCGGGACTCCGGCTCTGGAAACACCATATATTTT,CAWSRDSGSGNTIYF
NA,once,TRBJ2-3,TRBV10-3,TGTGCCATCAGTGAGCCTACCCCTCGGGACATACGCACAGATACGCAGTATTTT,CAISEPTPRDIRTDTQYF
TRBD1,NA,TRBJ1-4,TRBV30,TGTGCCTGGAGACAGGGGGCAACTAATGAAAAACTGTTTTTT,CAWRQGATNEKLFF
TRBD1,NA,TRBJ1-2,TRBV30,TGTGCCTGGAGTGTAGGGACAGGGGGCTTGCGTCACTATGGCTACACCTTC,CAWSVGTGGLRHYGYTF
NA,few,TRBJ1-4,TRBV25-1,TGTGCCAGCACTCGAACAGGGCTCGATGAAAAACTGTTTTTT,CASTRTGLDEKLFF
NA,few,TRBJ1-6,TRBV27,TGTGCCAGCAGTTCTACAGGATATTCACCCCTCCACTTT,CASSSTGYSPLHF
NA,NA,TRBJ1-4,TRBV28,TGTGCCAGCAGTTTACTAGTCTTTGCGGGAATCAATGAAAAACTGTTTTTT,CASSLLVFAGINEKLFF
NA,NA,TRBJ1-1,TRBV6-5,TGTGCCAGCAGTCAAATACAGGGCCAATGGGTTGAAGCTTTCTTT,CASSQIQGQWVEAFF
TRBD1,NA,TRBJ1-1,TRBV28,TGTGCCAGCAGTTTTGGGGGGACAGGGGGCCGGTGGACTGAAGCTTTCTTT,CASSFGGTGGRWTEAFF
NA,once,TRBJ1-2,TRBV4-2,TGTGCCAGCAGCCAAGTTTCGAGTAACGAGGGCTATGGCTACACCTTC,CASSQVSSNEGYGYTF
NA,NA,TRBJ1-2,TRBV28,TGTGCCAGCAGGTCCTCAGGGATCTATGGCTACACCTTC,CASRSSGIYGYTF
TRBD1,NA,TRBJ2-7,TRBV30,TGTGCCTGGAGTGCACCGCAGGGGGTAGGTTACGAGCAGTACTTC,CAWSAPQGVGYEQYF
NA,NA,TRBJ2-1,TRBV29-1,TGCAGCGTGGGCGAACAAAGGGCTGAGCAGTTCTTC,CSVGEQRAEQFF
NA,NA,TRBJ1-6,TRBV27,TGTGCCAGCAGGGAGATTCGGGAGTCCGATTCACCCCTCCACTTT,CASREIRESDSPLHF
NA,NA,TRBJ2-7,TRBV6-5,TGTGCCAGCAGTTACCCAAGCGGTACCGAGCAGTACTTC,CASSYPSGTEQYF
NA,few,TRBJ1-5,TRBV7-2,TGTGCCAGCAGCTTGGCCGGCCGAAATCAGCCCCAGCATTTT,CASSLAGRNQPQHF
NA,once,TRBJ1-2,TRBV28,TGTGCCAGCAGTTCCGCCCCCCTCGACTATGGCTACACCTTC,CASSSAPLDYGYTF
TRBD1,few,TRBJ1-1,TRBV30,TGTGCCTGGACAAGACAGGGGGTCGCTGAAGCTTTCTTT,CAWTRQGVAEAFF
NA,NA,TRBJ2-3,TRBV4-1,TGCGCCAGCAGCCAAGGTTTTGTAGCGGCCCCCGATGGGGATACGCAGTATTTT,CASSQGFVAAPDGDTQYF
NA,NA,TRBJ1-1,TRBV28,TGTGCCAGCAGTTTAACCGTCAACACTGAAGCTTTCTTT,CASSLTVNTEAFF
NA,once,TRBJ2-3,TRBV28,TGTGCCAGCAGTCCAAAGTGGGACGGACCTAGCACAGATACGCAGTATTTT,CASSPKWDGPSTDTQYF
NA,NA,TRBJ2-3,TRBV30,TGTGCCTGGAGTGTACGCGGAGATACGCAGTATTTT,CAWSVRGDTQYF
NA,NA,TRBJ2-7,TRBV4-1,TGCGCCAGCAGCCCGTCTCGGGACTTCTACGAGCAGTACTTC,CASSPSRDFYEQYF
NA,NA,TRBJ1-5,TRBV11-1,TGTGCCAGCAGCTCAGAAAATCAGCCCCAGCATTTT,CASSSENQPQHF